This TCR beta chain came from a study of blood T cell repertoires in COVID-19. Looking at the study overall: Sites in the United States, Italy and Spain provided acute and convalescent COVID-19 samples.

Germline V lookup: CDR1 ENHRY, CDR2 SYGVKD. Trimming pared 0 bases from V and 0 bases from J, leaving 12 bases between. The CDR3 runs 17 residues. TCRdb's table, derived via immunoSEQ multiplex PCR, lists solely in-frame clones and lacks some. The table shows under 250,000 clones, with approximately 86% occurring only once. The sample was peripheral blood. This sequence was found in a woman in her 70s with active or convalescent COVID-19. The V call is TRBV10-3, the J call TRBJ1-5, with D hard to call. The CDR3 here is CAISESRGGSSNQPQHF. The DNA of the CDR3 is TGTGCCATCAGTGAGTCTCGGGGAGGGTCTAGCAATCAGCCCCAGCATTTT.